This T cell receptor (beta chain) was profiled in a study of T-cell memory formation after mild COVID-19. Regarding the study as a whole: Mainly in CM and EM were contracting CD4+ clones; CD8+ were in EMRA.

From the 5' RACE reads, TCRdb called clonotypes with MiXCR, one entry per CDR3 protein. The table includes approximately 400,000 distinct CDR3 sequences, roughly a quarter detected once. Germline V gene sequence: CDR1 ENHRY, CDR2 SYGVKD. The ends were cut back, 0 bases at V and 5 bases at J, with 13 bases in the middle. The length of the CDR3 is 15 residues. This clonotype was detected only a few times. Its antigen is unidentified. The receptor was isolated from an adult woman who had mild COVID-19 (a few samples of this study predate the infection). Cell type and time point are not known. The sample taken for sequencing was PBMCs or a T cell subset sorted from them (not recorded which). V usage is TRBV10-3 and J usage is TRBJ2-5, with D possibly being TRBD1 (5 bases). CDR3 region: CAISESQAGPETQYF. The CDR3 nucleotides read TGTGCCATCAGTGAGTCACAAGCAGGGCCCGAGACCCAGTACTTC.